This TCR beta chain stems from a study of control samples from healthy donors and cancer patients. CDR3 size: 14 residues. CDR1 is ENHRY and CDR2 is SYGVKD in the germline V gene. Trimming cost V 2 bases and J 6 bases, with 11 bases left between them. Data came from immunoSEQ multiplex PCR; TCRdb stores just in-frame clones and leaves some out. The table records 100,000 to 150,000 clones, approximately 90% of them present only once. The sequenced material came from blood. V and J are TRBV10-3 and TRBJ1-5; unclear D gene. This TCR was sampled from a man aged 18 to 29 in good health. This CDR3 reads CAISEGGAAQPQHF. For the CDR3, the DNA is TGTGCCATCAGTGAGGGCGGAGCAGCTCAGCCCCAGCATTTT.